The 14 T cell receptor beta chains listed next were all sequenced from one sample in a study of molecular identifiers for immune sequencing clone quantification. Using its own MiXCR run on the PCR reads, TCRdb lists one record per CDR3 protein. Of about 500,000 distinct CDR3 sequences in the sample, about a fifth were seen once. Sequencing was carried out using naive CD8+ T cells from blood, with Jurkat cell RNA spiked in. The subset here: FACS-sorted CD8+CD4-CCR7+CD45RA+ naive T cells. These receptors were taken from a human donor in good health. Some libraries in this study had Jurkat cell RNA spiked in.

In the case of this clonotype: Given a much more abundant clone one base away, this may be a read error. The CDR3 DNA reads TGCGCCAGCAGTTCTACAGCGAGCACTGAAGCTTTCTTT. This codes for CASSSTASTEAFF. The chain uses TRBV5-1 and TRBJ1-1; D remains ambiguous. Germline assignment: CDR1 SGHRS and CDR2 YFSETQ. V shed 5 bases and J shed 4 bases, with 12 bases lying between them. The CDR3 is made up of 13 amino acids.

This clonotype has at least ten counts. The chain has TRBV5-1 and TRBJ2-4; 7 bases agree with TRBD1. Germline V gives CDR1 SGHRS, CDR2 YFSETQ. Germline trimming cut 0 bases from V and 5 bases from J; bases unmatched to any gene: 5. The CDR3 loop spans 15 amino acids. The CDR3 DNA reads as TGCGCCAGCAGCTTGGTGTCAGGGGGAGAAAACATTCAGTACTTC. It codes for CASSLVSGGENIQYF.

This chain uses TRBV20-1 with TRBJ2-2, with unresolved D. The CDR3 is 16 residues long. Deletions cut 0 bases from V and 5 bases from J, with 16 bases between. Looked up from germline, CDR1 is DFQATT and CDR2 is SNEGSKA (reference sequence). The CDR3 DNA sequence: TGCAGTGCTAGAGATCAAGGGAAAGGTGGAACCGGGGAGCTGTTTTTT. This translates into CSARDQGKGGTGELFF.

This clonotype was counted at least ten times. The chain carries TRBV5-4 and TRBJ2-7; D gene uncertain. The V end lost 4 bases, the J end lost 0 bases, and 8 bases lay between the germline ends. This CDR3 contains 13 residues. Germline values: CDR1 SGHNT, CDR2 YYREEE (reference sequence). The CDR3 protein is CASSPRPSYEQYF. The CDR3 coding sequence is TGTGCCAGCAGCCCCCGGCCCTCCTACGAGCAGTACTTC.

This clonotype was counted many times. The chain couples TRBV5-1 to TRBJ2-5; D unclear. The CDR3 length is 13 residues. Germline V gene lookup returns CDR1 SGHRS and CDR2 YFSETQ. Trimming pared 3 bases from V and 0 bases from J, leaving 6 bases between. The CDR3, as DNA: TGCGCCAGCAGCTCACCCAACCAAGAGACCCAGTACTTC. Protein: CASSSPNQETQYF.

This clonotype has just a few counts. One end of the junction varies from germline; a read error may be responsible. V and J are TRBV11-2 and TRBJ2-3; the match to TRBD2 covers 15 bases. CDR1 and CDR2 (germline): SGHAT, FQNNGV. CDR3 length equals 19 residues. DNA for the CDR3: TGTGCCGGCAGCTTCGCCCGGACTAGCGGGAGGGCCGCTCCAGATACGCAGTATTTT. This translates into CAGSFARTSGRAAPDTQYF.

This clonotype was detected many times. This chain uses TRBV7-9 with TRBJ2-3, with D possibly TRBD2 on 5 matching bases. Germline V CDR1 and CDR2: SEHNR, FQNEAQ (reference sequence). V dropped 4 bases and J dropped 7 bases, with 21 bases sitting between them. The CDR3 consists of 16 residues. The DNA for the CDR3 is TGTGCCAGCAGCTCCAGCGGCTTCACGAACGAGAATACGCAGTATTTT. Amino acids: CASSSSGFTNENTQYF.

V is TRBV20-1 and J is TRBJ2-7; 8 positions agree with TRBD2. V was pared by 1 base and J by 6 bases, with 5 bases of the junction left unmatched. The CDR3 is made up of 13 amino acids. The germline CDR1 and CDR2 sequences are DFQATT and SNEGSKA (reference sequence). The CDR3 nucleotides read TGCAGTGCTAGAGGAGCGGGAGATTCCGAGCAGTACTTC. Protein sequence: CSARGAGDSEQYF.

In the case of this clonotype: This may arise from a read error, as a much more abundant clone is one base away. The chain combines TRBV6-1 with TRBJ2-3; no clear D gene. The CDR3 sequence is 15 residues long. Trimming cost V 1 base and J 1 base, with 9 bases left between them. The germline CDR1 and CDR2 sequences are MNHNS and SASEGT. The CDR3 DNA sequence: TGTGCCAGCAGTGAAGGTTTATCGGGCACAGATACGCAGTATTTT. The encoded protein is CASSEGLSGTDTQYF.

The chain couples TRBV23-1 to TRBJ1-2; tentatively, D is TRBD1 (6 bases). Being an ORF, TRBV23-1 has a function that is uncertain. V lost 4 bases and J lost 4, with 25 bases in between. The CDR3 has 18 residues. In DNA form, the CDR3 reads TGCGCCAGCAGTCCCGACCGGGGAGGGTTCAGGGACATCTATGGCTACACCTTC. Translated: CASSPDRGGFRDIYGYTF.

This clonotype was seen repeatedly, ten times or more. CDR3 sequence: CSVDPGTHPGNTIYF. In nucleotides, the CDR3 is TGCAGCGTTGACCCGGGTACCCATCCTGGAAACACCATATATTTT. The V gene is TRBV29-1, the J gene TRBJ1-3; no reliable D call. CDR1 and CDR2 (germline): SQVTM, ANQGSEA. V lost 3 bases and J 2 bases, leaving 14 bases between the germline ends. There are 15 residues in the CDR3.

This clonotype was recorded a few times. The CDR3 sequence is CASSLGQGGFEQYF. The CDR3 nucleotides are TGCGCCAGCAGCCTCGGACAGGGCGGGTTCGAGCAGTACTTC. This sequence joins TRBV5-1 and TRBJ2-7; 8 nucleotides align to TRBD1. The CDR3 loop spans 14 amino acids. J lost 6 bases, V lost 4 bases, and 9 bases had no gene match. Germline-derived CDR1 and CDR2 are SGHRS and YFSETQ.

Points on this clonotype: A much larger clone differs by one base, so this may be a read error. The V and J genes are TRBV5-1 and TRBJ2-2; the D gene could be TRBD1 or TRBD2 (5 bases each). V lost 7 bases and J lost 9, with 19 bases in between. The germline CDR1 and CDR2 sequences are SGHRS and YFSETQ. There are 14 residues in the CDR3. CDR3 coding DNA: TGCGCCAGCTCCAAAACTGGGGACGCCAGGGAGCTGTTTTTT. This encodes CASSKTGDARELFF.

To note about this clonotype: One junction end does not reproduce the germline sequence, and a read error may be involved. The chain uses TRBV11-2 and TRBJ2-7; D remains unclear. This CDR3 comprises 15 residues. Germline CDR1 and CDR2: SGHAT and FQNNGV. CDR3 nucleotide sequence: TGTGCCTGCAGCCTTAGTAGAAACTCTTTCTACGAGCAGTACTTC. Its protein is CACSLSRNSFYEQYF.